This T cell receptor beta chain emerged from a study of T-cell reconstitution after alpha-beta-depleted transplantation in children. With 6 bases clipped from V and 8 bases from J, the junction kept 6 bases outside the gene matches. CDR3 length equals 14 residues. Unique molecular identifiers were incorporated during preparation of the TCRbeta library. TCRdb processed the PCR reads anew with MiXCR; each CDR3 protein has one entry. Of 700,000 to 850,000 distinct CDR3 sequences in the sample, approximately 15% were seen once. A remark on this clonotype: Its cognate antigen is unknown.

General study findings and limits: Reports say that about two months after transplant, the alpha-beta T cells came out of several hundred graft clones that had expanded.

The TCR originated in a male patient between 5 and 17 years old who had a stem cell transplant for acute lymphoblastic leukemia, so the T cells may come from the graft donor. This chain links TRBV12-3 or TRBV12-4 with TRBJ2-1, with 11 bases matching TRBD1. The sequencing used PBMCs, mostly from graft donor cells, collected 360 days after TCRalphabeta/CD19-depleted stem cell transplant. CDR3 loop: CASRPGQGGYEQFF. DNA of the CDR3: TGTGCCAGCAGGCCGGGACAGGGGGGGTATGAGCAGTTCTTC.